These 5 T cell receptor beta chains share one sample of origin, sequenced in a study of Ad26.COV2.S vaccination and SARS-CoV-2 variants. The sample's treatment: 15 to 20 received Ad26.COV2.S at low or high dose, single or two shots; 5 received placebo; per-sample allocation not given. All samples were drawn on day 63, counting from the first vaccine or placebo injection. TCRdb keeps only in-frame clones here, not all; method: immunoSEQ multiplex PCR. The sample shows around 370,000 clones, around 84% of them seen only once. The sample consisted of peripheral blood, taken in a trial of Ad26.COV2.S vaccine versus placebo. The receptors stem from a person aged 18-65 years who received the Ad26.COV2.S COVID-19 vaccine or a placebo.

The CDR3 region is CASSSGQLAHTGELFF. The CDR3 bases are TGTGCCAGCAGCTCGGGGCAATTGGCCCACACCGGGGAGCTGTTTTTT. The chain links TRBV7-2 to TRBJ2-2; D is perhaps TRBD1 or TRBD2 (5 bases each). Germline-derived CDR1 and CDR2 are SGHTA and FQGNSA. V gave up 4 bases and J gave up 3 bases, with 15 bases separating them. This CDR3 has 16 residues.

The J gene is TRBJ2-5, the V gene TRBV25-1, with TRBD2 matching over 7 bases. Germline assignment: CDR1 MGHDK and CDR2 SYGVNS. The CDR3 runs 14 residues. Losses at the gene ends were 4 bases for V and 4 bases for J; bases not matched to a gene: 6. In DNA, the CDR3 is TGTGCCAGCAGTGTGGGGGGGGGAGGAGAGACCCAGTACTTC. Amino acid sequence: CASSVGGGGETQYF. Variable domain in full (rest from reference TRBV25-1 and TRBJ2-5): EADIYQTPRYLVIGTGKKITLECSQTMGHDKMYWYQQDPGMELHLIHYSYGVNSTEKGDLSSESTVSRIRTEHFPLTLESARPSHTSQYLCASSVGGGGETQYFGPGTRLLVL.

The chain uses TRBV18 and TRBJ2-2; D not resolved. Trimming took off 3 bases at V and 6 bases at J, with 8 bases between the two ends. Germline CDR1 KGHSH, CDR2 LQKENI. The CDR3 has 13 amino acids. The CDR3 loop reads CASSPAIAGELFF. For the CDR3, the DNA is TGTGCCAGCTCACCCGCAATAGCCGGGGAGCTGTTTTTT.

The gene calls are TRBV11-3 and TRBJ2-1; 9 positions agree with TRBD1. The V gene end was trimmed by 1 base and the J gene end by 4 bases; junction bases not matched to a gene: 5. This CDR3 is 16 amino acids long. The germline CDR1 and CDR2 sequences are SGHNT and YENEEA. This CDR3 reads CASSLGGTGPYNEQFF. The CDR3 nucleotides are TGTGCCAGCAGCTTAGGTGGGACAGGGCCATACAATGAGCAGTTCTTC.

This rearrangement joins TRBV19 to TRBJ1-2; D not certain. Trimming shortened V by 5 bases and J by 8 bases, and 9 bases separated the two germline ends. Germline loops: CDR1 LNHDA, CDR2 SQIVND (reference sequence). The CDR3 spans 11 residues. The chain's CDR3 is CASSWRSGYTF. CDR3 bases: TGTGCCAGTAGTTGGAGGAGCGGCTACACCTTC.